This T cell receptor beta chain was profiled in a study of blood T cell repertoires in COVID-19. Study context: COVID-19 samples, acute and convalescent, were from the United States, Italy and Spain.

How the authors handled the data: Reference gene primer amplification gave estimated nucleated cell counts. Libraries were prepared by immunoSEQ multiplex PCR; TCRdb keeps only in-frame clonotypes and omits some of them. The V and J calls and clone size come from that table; D and trimming were worked out from the DNA. Here the sample spans 650,000 to 800,000 clones, around 90% being singletons. Sample: peripheral blood. This receptor was obtained from a woman between 18 and 29 years old with acute or convalescent COVID-19.

In DNA form, the CDR3 reads TGTGCCAGTAGTAAGAACAGACTAGCGGGGGAAGCCAAAAACATTCAGTACTTC. Protein product: CASSKNRLAGEAKNIQYF. The chain employs TRBV19 and TRBJ2-4, with TRBD2 matching over 12 bases. V gave up 4 bases and J gave up 0 bases; unmatched junction bases: 7. CDR3 length: 18 amino acids. Germline V gene sequence: CDR1 LNHDA, CDR2 SQIVND (reference sequence).